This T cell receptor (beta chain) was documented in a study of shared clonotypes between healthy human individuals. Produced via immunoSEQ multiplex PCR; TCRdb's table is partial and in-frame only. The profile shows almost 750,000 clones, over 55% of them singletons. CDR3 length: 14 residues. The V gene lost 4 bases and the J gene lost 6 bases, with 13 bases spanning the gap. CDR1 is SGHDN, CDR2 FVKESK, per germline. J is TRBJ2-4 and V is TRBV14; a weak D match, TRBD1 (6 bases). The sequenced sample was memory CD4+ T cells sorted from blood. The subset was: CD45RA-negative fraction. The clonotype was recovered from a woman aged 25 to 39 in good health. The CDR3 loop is CASSPLQGRNIQYF. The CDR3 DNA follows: TGTGCCAGCAGCCCCTTACAGGGCCGAAACATTCAGTACTTC.